The 12 T cell receptor beta chains given below trace back to one sample, sequenced in a study of blood T cell repertoires in COVID-19. The repertoire was sequenced with immunoSEQ multiplex PCR; TCRdb's copy has only in-frame clones and lacks some. This table holds about 400,000 clones, over 85% found once. Sequencing was performed on PBMCs or T cells enriched from blood (not recorded which). The receptors stem from a woman in her twenties or thirties who had recovered from COVID-19.

The genes are TRBV19 and TRBJ1-2; D is possibly TRBD1 (6 bases). The CDR3 has 15 residues. Germline lookup yields CDR1 LNHDA and CDR2 SQIVND (reference sequence). V dropped 0 bases and J dropped 1 base, with 9 bases sitting between them. CDR3 sequence reads: CASSIDLDSNYGYTF. The CDR3 nucleotides read TGTGCCAGTAGTATAGACTTGGACAGTAACTATGGCTACACCTTC.

This clone showed up just once. This sequence joins TRBV28 and TRBJ1-4; D gene ambiguous. The V end lost 2 bases, the J end lost 6 bases, and 4 bases lay between the germline ends. This CDR3 spans 12 amino acids. Germline lookup yields CDR1 MDHEN and CDR2 SYDVKM. The CDR3 sequence: CASSLEDEKLFF. For the CDR3, the DNA is TGTGCCAGCAGTTTAGAGGATGAAAAACTGTTTTTT.

The chain employs TRBV3-1 (or the pseudogene TRBV3-2) and TRBJ1-2, with D unclear. The germline V gene has CDR1 LGHDT and CDR2 YNNKEL (reference sequence). V shed 4 bases and J shed 3 bases, with 9 bases lying between them. This CDR3 spans 13 amino acids. The CDR3, as DNA: TGTGCCAGCAGCCCGGCGGGAGACTATGGCTACACCTTC. Amino acid sequence: CASSPAGDYGYTF.

This chain uses TRBV30 with TRBJ1-4; TRBD1 is a possible D gene (6 bases). The V gene lost 7 bases and the J gene lost 4 bases, with 10 bases spanning the gap. Germline loops: CDR1 GTSNPN, CDR2 SVGIG (reference sequence). The CDR3 spans 12 residues. CDR3 region: CAFRDNNEKLFF. In DNA, the CDR3 is TGTGCCTTTCGGGACAATAATGAAAAACTGTTTTTT.

The gene calls are TRBV15 and TRBJ1-1; D is uncertain. Germline CDR1 and CDR2: LNHNV and YYDKDF (reference sequence). The CDR3 contains 13 residues. V was pared by 5 bases and J by 0 bases, with 7 bases between. The CDR3 nucleotides read TGTGCCACCAGCCGAGTCATGAACACTGAAGCTTTCTTT. It encodes CATSRVMNTEAFF.

This rearrangement joins TRBV7-9 to TRBJ2-3, with 7 bases fitting TRBD1. The V gene end was trimmed by 6 bases and the J gene end by 2 bases; junction bases not matched to a gene: 11. This CDR3 has 16 residues. Germline values: CDR1 SEHNR, CDR2 FQNEAQ (reference sequence). The CDR3 DNA sequence: TGTGCCAGCAGTCAACCCACAGGGGTTGTCACAGATACGCAGTATTTT. This encodes CASSQPTGVVTDTQYF.

The chain is built from TRBV7-2 and TRBJ2-3; the match to TRBD2 covers 7 bases. V was pared by 2 bases and J by 5 bases, with 4 bases of the junction left unmatched. The CDR3 runs to 14 residues. From germline, CDR1 is SGHTA and CDR2 FQGNSA. CDR3 protein: CASSLSGVVDTQYF. The CDR3 bases are TGTGCCAGCAGCTTAAGCGGGGTGGTAGATACGCAGTATTTT.

This clone has just a few counts. This chain uses TRBV30 with TRBJ1-5; TRBD1 matches 7 bases. The CDR3 runs 13 residues. CDR1 GTSNPN and CDR2 SVGIG come from the germline V gene (reference sequence). The CDR3: CAFGGGRNQPQHF. DNA for the CDR3: TGTGCGTTTGGAGGGGGCCGCAATCAGCCCCAGCATTTT. The whole variable domain, filled in from reference TRBV30 and TRBJ1-5, reads SQTIHQWPATLVQPVGSPLSLECTVEGTSNPNLYWYRQAAGRGLQLLFYSVGIGQISSEVPQNLSASRPQDRQFILSSKKLLLSDSGFYLCAFGGGRNQPQHFGDGTRLSIL.

The chain is built from TRBV6-5 and TRBJ1-2, with D uncertain. Germline V gives CDR1 MNHEY, CDR2 SVGAGI. The CDR3 totals 14 residues. V gave up 5 bases and J gave up 4 bases, with 14 bases separating them. The CDR3, as DNA: TGTGCCAGCAGTCTCCGGTCGGTCCCCTATGGCTACACCTTC. It yields the protein CASSLRSVPYGYTF.

This clone was detected only a few times. The gene calls are TRBV5-4 and TRBJ2-1; TRBD1 matches at 8 bases. Germline assignment: CDR1 SGHNT and CDR2 YYREEE (reference sequence). V gave up 4 bases and J gave up 4 bases; unmatched junction bases: 10. The CDR3 length is 16 residues. The CDR3 sequence is CASSPPGTGKYNEQFF. DNA of the CDR3: TGTGCCAGCAGCCCACCGGGGACAGGAAAATACAATGAGCAGTTCTTC.

The chain employs TRBV28 and TRBJ1-2; D may be TRBD1 (6 bases). The CDR3 is made up of 15 amino acids. The germline V and J ends were trimmed by 1 base and 4 bases, with 13 bases remaining between them. Germline CDR1 is MDHEN and CDR2 is SYDVKM. CDR3 nucleotides: TGTGCCAGCAGTTTATACGGCAGGGGACGCTATGGCTACACCTTC. It is translated as CASSLYGRGRYGYTF.

The chain recombines TRBV28 with TRBJ1-6; the D is unclear. The CDR3 sequence is 15 residues long. The germline V gene encodes CDR1 MDHEN and CDR2 SYDVKM. V lost 6 bases, J lost 7 bases, and 16 bases lay in between. This CDR3 reads CASSPLHRVNSPLHF. CDR3 nucleotide sequence: TGTGCCAGCAGCCCACTACATCGGGTGAATTCACCCCTCCACTTT.